The 31 T cell receptor beta chains listed next were all sequenced from one sample in a study of T-cell reconstitution after alpha-beta-depleted transplantation in children. The library targeted TCRbeta and was prepared with unique molecular identifiers. Via MiXCR, TCRdb re-called the PCR reads, giving one row per CDR3 protein. In the table there are about 830,000 distinct CDR3 sequences, 15% to 20% of which are singletons. The sequencing used PBMCs, mostly from graft donor cells, collected 360 days after TCRalphabeta/CD19-depleted stem cell transplant. Receptor source: a male patient younger than 18 who had a stem cell transplant for acute lymphoblastic leukemia, so the T cells may come from the graft donor.

CDR3 sequence (DNA): TGCAGTGCTAGGGGGATTACACCGTCCTCCCTGAAGGATCAGCCCCAGCATTTT. This codes for CSARGITPSSLKDQPQHF. V usage is TRBV20-1 and J usage is TRBJ1-5; no firm D call. Germline values: CDR1 DFQATT, CDR2 SNEGSKA (reference sequence). The V and J ends lost 3 bases and 5 bases respectively, with 26 bases between them. This CDR3 is 18 amino acids long.

The J gene is TRBJ2-5, the V gene TRBV11-2; maybe TRBD1 (6 bases). This CDR3 has 18 amino acids. Germline V gene lookup returns CDR1 SGHAT and CDR2 FQNNGV. V lost 0 bases and J lost 1, with 18 bases in between. The CDR3 spells CASSLEDSVGRPQETQYF. Written as DNA, the CDR3 is TGTGCCAGCAGCTTAGAGGACAGTGTGGGGAGACCCCAAGAGACCCAGTACTTC.

The V and J genes are TRBV5-6 and TRBJ1-5; a possible D gene is TRBD1 (5 bases). CDR1 is SGHDT, CDR2 YYEEEE, per germline. Between the trimmed V and J ends, which lost 0 bases and 4 bases, there was a span of 8 bases. The CDR3 sequence is 14 residues long. The CDR3 spells CASSLVGENQPQHF. Written as DNA, the CDR3 is TGTGCCAGCAGCTTGGTGGGGGAGAATCAGCCCCAGCATTTT.

Ten or more counts support this clonotype. This rearrangement joins TRBV7-9 to TRBJ2-3; TRBD2 aligns across 9 bases. The CDR3 consists of 17 residues. Germline CDR1 SEHNR, CDR2 FQNEAQ (reference sequence). Trimming removed 6 bases from V and 1 base from J; junction bases left unmatched: 11. The CDR3 bases are TGTGCCAGCAGGCCCCCCACGACTAGCGGCCGCACAGATACGCAGTATTTT. Translating it yields CASRPPTTSGRTDTQYF.

This sequence joins TRBV7-7 and TRBJ1-2; D is uncertain. This CDR3 has 18 amino acids. V lost 2 bases and J 0 bases, leaving 19 bases between the germline ends. The germline gives CDR1 SSHAT, CDR2 FNYEAQ (reference sequence). The CDR3 DNA reads TGTGCCAGCAGCTTAAGCGTCCGAGGGAGAGGGCCTAACTATGGCTACACCTTC. Protein: CASSLSVRGRGPNYGYTF.

This chain uses TRBV4-1 with TRBJ2-1; TRBD2 matches 11 bases. The junction had 12 bases not matched to a gene; V was cut back by 5 bases and J by 0 bases. The germline gives CDR1 MGHRA, CDR2 YSYEKL. This CDR3 is built from 19 residues. The CDR3: CASSSWGTSGSSSYNEQFF. In DNA form, the CDR3 reads TGCGCCAGCAGCTCCTGGGGGACTAGCGGAAGTAGCTCCTACAATGAGCAGTTCTTC.

This clonotype has just a few counts. The genes are TRBV3-1 and TRBJ2-3; the match to TRBD2 covers 8 bases. CDR1 is LGHDT and CDR2 is YNNKEL in the germline V gene (reference sequence). The CDR3 contains 17 residues. V shed 0 bases and J 6 bases; nucleotides not matched to a gene: 11. The CDR3, as DNA: TGTGCCAGCAGCCAAGAGGCGGCTTGGCGGGGGGAGGATACGCAGTATTTT. It encodes CASSQEAAWRGEDTQYF.

V gene TRBV7-9 combines with J gene TRBJ1-3; no firm D call. The CDR3 has 13 residues. Per germline, CDR1 SEHNR and CDR2 FQNEAQ (reference sequence). V dropped 7 bases and J dropped 0 bases, with 7 bases sitting between them. The CDR3 loop reads CASKGYSGNTIYF. DNA of the CDR3: TGTGCCAGCAAAGGGTACTCTGGAAACACCATATATTTT.

The chain links TRBV7-9 to TRBJ2-5, with 9 bases that match TRBD1. From germline, CDR1 is SEHNR and CDR2 FQNEAQ (reference sequence). Trimming cost V 1 base and J 3 bases; bases outside gene matches: 3. There are 15 residues in the CDR3. This chain's CDR3 is CASSLGRQGEETQYF. CDR3 nucleotides: TGTGCCAGCAGCTTAGGGCGACAGGGGGAAGAGACCCAGTACTTC.

The V gene is TRBV11-1, the J gene TRBJ2-7, with D maybe TRBD1 (6 bases). The V end was cut by 1 base, the J end by 2 bases, with 21 bases between. The germline gives CDR1 SGHAT, CDR2 FQDESV (reference sequence). This CDR3 has 18 amino acids. The CDR3 DNA reads as TGTGCCAGCAGCTTAGGAAGGGATTCGGGACACAACGCCTACGAGCAGTACTTC. Encoded protein: CASSLGRDSGHNAYEQYF.

The chain combines TRBV19 with TRBJ1-1; maybe TRBD1 (5 bases). The V end lost 3 bases, the J end lost 4 bases, and 9 bases lay between the germline ends. CDR1 and CDR2 from the germline V gene are LNHDA and SQIVND (reference sequence). The CDR3 is 13 amino acids. For the CDR3, the DNA is TGTGCCAGTAGTATGGCGGGGGTCACTGAAGCTTTCTTT. Amino acid sequence: CASSMAGVTEAFF.

This clonotype has more than one count but fewer than ten. The chain employs TRBV20-1 and TRBJ2-3, with D unresolved. V was clipped by 5 bases and J by 0 bases, with 15 bases between them. This CDR3 is 15 amino acids long. Germline V lookup: CDR1 DFQATT, CDR2 SNEGSKA (reference sequence). CDR3 bases: TGCAGTGCTTCCCCGGGCTCCGATAGCACAGATACGCAGTATTTT. Protein: CSASPGSDSTDTQYF.

V is TRBV12-3 or TRBV12-4 and J is TRBJ1-5, with D perhaps TRBD1 (6 bases). The CDR3 contains 13 residues. The ends were cut back, 10 bases at V and 1 base at J, with 11 bases in the middle. The DNA for the CDR3 is TGTGCCACTACAGGGCGGAGCAATCAGCCCCAGCATTTT. Protein sequence: CATTGRSNQPQHF.

The rearrangement uses TRBV24-1 and TRBJ2-2; 7 bases map to TRBD1. The CDR3 runs to 17 residues. V shed 0 bases, J shed 3 bases, and the junction held 6 bases outside the gene matches. CDR1 is KGHDR and CDR2 is SFDVKD in the germline V gene. CDR3 residues: CATSDLRTGTDTGELFF. DNA for the CDR3: TGTGCCACCAGTGATTTGCGGACCGGGACAGACACCGGGGAGCTGTTTTTT.

CDR3 nucleotides: TGCGCCAGCACGGCGCGGGGAGCCCAAGGCACCGGGGAGCTGTTTTTT. Protein sequence: CASTARGAQGTGELFF. The rearrangement uses TRBV5-1 and TRBJ2-2, with D perhaps matching TRBD2 (6 bases). The ends were cut back, 6 bases at V and 4 bases at J, with 19 bases in the middle. Germline CDR1 and CDR2: SGHRS and YFSETQ. The CDR3 runs 16 residues.

This clonotype came up a few times. The V gene is TRBV11-2, the J gene TRBJ2-5; tentative D call: TRBD2 (6 bases). This CDR3 region has 14 residues. The V gene lost 5 bases and the J gene lost 6 bases, with 16 bases spanning the gap. CDR1 SGHAT and CDR2 FQNNGV come from the germline V gene. CDR3 DNA sequence: TGTGCCAGCAGCCCGTCGGGGGAGGTGAAGACCCAGTACTTC. It codes for CASSPSGEVKTQYF. The whole variable domain, filled in from reference TRBV11-2 and TRBJ2-5, reads EAGVAQSPRYKIIEKRQSVAFWCNPISGHATLYWYQQILGQGPKLLIQFQNNGVVDDSQLPKDRFSAERLKGVDSTLKIQPAKLEDSAVYLCASSPSGEVKTQYFGPGTRLLVL.

This clonotype was picked up a small number of times. This chain uses TRBV20-1 with TRBJ2-1; a weak D match, TRBD2 (6 bases). This CDR3 is 14 amino acids long. Germline V gene data show CDR1 as DFQATT and CDR2 as SNEGSKA (reference sequence). V lost 6 bases, J lost 4 bases, and 16 bases lay in between. In nucleotides, the CDR3 is TGCAGTGCCCCTAAAGCGGGTGGGTACAATGAGCAGTTCTTC. Its protein product is CSAPKAGGYNEQFF.

This chain uses TRBV5-1 with TRBJ2-1; D is possibly TRBD2 (5 bases). V gave up 6 bases and J gave up 0 bases, with 16 bases separating them. The length of the CDR3 is 16 residues. Germline V gene data show CDR1 as SGHRS and CDR2 as YFSETQ. The CDR3 reads CASTHGGSFSYNEQFF. The CDR3 DNA is TGCGCCAGCACTCACGGCGGGTCCTTCTCCTACAATGAGCAGTTCTTC.

The V call is TRBV7-9, the J call TRBJ2-5, with D perhaps TRBD1 (6 bases). The V end lost 0 bases, the J end lost 3 bases, and 14 bases lay between the germline ends. This CDR3 is built from 16 residues. Germline assignment: CDR1 SEHNR and CDR2 FQNEAQ (reference sequence). The CDR3 protein is CASSLARPYREETQYF. CDR3 nucleotides: TGTGCCAGCAGCTTAGCGCGGCCCTACAGGGAAGAGACCCAGTACTTC.

The genes are TRBV29-1 and TRBJ2-5; maybe TRBD1 (5 bases). The CDR3 runs 14 residues. CDR1 SQVTM and CDR2 ANQGSEA come from the germline V gene. Trimming left V 2 bases short and J 5 bases short, with 15 bases between. The CDR3 DNA reads as TGCAGCGTTGAAAGGGGTCTCGCTGGGGAGACCCAGTACTTC. Translated: CSVERGLAGETQYF.

This clonotype was recorded at least ten times. J is TRBJ2-5 and V is TRBV5-1, with 9 bases matching TRBD1. The CDR3 has 12 amino acids. J lost 13 bases, V lost 0 bases, and 4 bases had no gene match. Germline CDR1 SGHRS, CDR2 YFSETQ. CDR3 in amino acids: CASSLGDRALYF. In DNA, the CDR3 is TGCGCCAGCAGCTTGGGGGACAGGGCTTTGTACTTC.

This clonotype was recorded a few times. The genes are TRBV29-1 and TRBJ2-1; D possibly uses TRBD1 or TRBD2 (5 bases each). The germline CDR1 and CDR2 sequences are SQVTM and ANQGSEA. CDR3 length: 11 amino acids. The CDR3 sequence is CSERYGGEQFF. DNA for the CDR3: TGCTCCGAGAGATATGGGGGTGAGCAGTTCTTC.

This clonotype was observed a few times. The V gene is TRBV12-3 or TRBV12-4, the J gene TRBJ1-1; the D gene is possibly TRBD1 (6 bases). Trimming took off 3 bases at V and 7 bases at J, with 9 bases between the two ends. The CDR3 is made up of 12 amino acids. The CDR3 spells CASSFPTGEAFF. CDR3 DNA sequence: TGTGCCAGCAGTTTCCCGACAGGTGAAGCTTTCTTT.

The chain couples TRBV7-9 to TRBJ2-5; possibly TRBD1 or TRBD2 for D (5 bases each). The CDR3 totals 16 residues. Germline V gene data show CDR1 as SEHNR and CDR2 as FQNEAQ (reference sequence). Deletions cut 5 bases from V and 1 base from J, with 17 bases between. The DNA of the CDR3 is TGTGCCAGCAGCCAAGTGGCAGGGAGCCTCCAAGAGACCCAGTACTTC. It codes for CASSQVAGSLQETQYF. Variable domain in full (rest from reference TRBV7-9 and TRBJ2-5): DTGVSQNPRHKITKRGQNVTFRCDPISEHNRLYWYRQTLGQGPEFLTYFQNEAQLEKSRLLSDRFSAERPKGSFSTLEIQRTEQGDSAMYLCASSQVAGSLQETQYFGPGTRLLVL.

In this sample, this clonotype turned up many times. The chain recombines TRBV5-1 with TRBJ2-3; 10 bases are shared with TRBD2. The V gene's germline CDR1 is SGHRS and CDR2 YFSETQ. The CDR3 is made up of 16 amino acids. Trimming removed 1 base from V and 5 bases from J; junction bases left unmatched: 7. CDR3 loop: CASSLQLAGVEDTQYF. The DNA of the CDR3 is TGCGCCAGCAGCTTGCAGCTAGCGGGAGTGGAAGATACGCAGTATTTT.

This clonotype has a single count. This may stem from a read error, because a much larger clone lies one nucleotide away. V is TRBV6-1 and J is TRBJ2-1; D may be TRBD2 (8 bases). This CDR3 contains 14 residues. The V gene lost 6 bases and the J gene lost 9 bases, with 18 bases spanning the gap. CDR1 MNHNS and CDR2 SASEGT come from the germline V gene. The CDR3 region is CASSPGLGDSEQFF. CDR3 bases: TGTGCCAGCAGCCCGGGACTAGGGGACAGTGAGCAGTTCTTC.

The chain combines TRBV4-1 with TRBJ2-3, with 14 nucleotides matching TRBD2. Germline CDR1 MGHRA, CDR2 YSYEKL. V gave up 5 bases and J gave up 4 bases; unmatched junction bases: 11. This CDR3 comprises 18 residues. The CDR3 region is CASSYGLAGGAGADTQYF. CDR3 bases: TGCGCCAGCAGCTACGGACTAGCGGGAGGTGCTGGAGCAGATACGCAGTATTTT.

This clonotype appeared many times. The V gene is TRBV7-9, the J gene TRBJ1-1, with a weak D call TRBD1 (5 bases). Per germline, CDR1 SEHNR and CDR2 FQNEAQ (reference sequence). V lost 0 bases and J 5 bases, leaving 13 bases between the germline ends. This CDR3 region has 15 residues. The CDR3 region is CASSLAVGTGTEAFF. The CDR3 coding sequence is TGTGCCAGCAGCTTAGCGGTGGGGACGGGGACTGAAGCTTTCTTT.

In its sample, this clonotype was seen many times. The chain uses TRBV11-1 and TRBJ2-7; 8 bases match TRBD2. The trim removed 5 bases at V and 1 base at J, leaving 16 bases unmatched. The CDR3 totals 18 residues. Germline V lookup: CDR1 SGHAT, CDR2 FQDESV (reference sequence). For the CDR3, the DNA is TGTGCCAGCAGCCCATCCCCGACTAGCGTTCAGCCTTCCTACGAGCAGTACTTC. Its translation: CASSPSPTSVQPSYEQYF.

This clonotype showed up just a few times. The rearrangement joins TRBV5-1 to TRBJ2-1; no clear D gene. With 4 bases removed from V and 8 bases from J, the gap between germline ends came to 10 bases. The CDR3 extends over 12 amino acids. Germline CDR1 and CDR2: SGHRS and YFSETQ. CDR3 sequence (DNA): TGCGCCAGCAGCCCTACTCTGGATGAGCAGTTCTTC. The encoded protein is CASSPTLDEQFF.

This chain uses TRBV7-3 with TRBJ2-2, with TRBD2 matching over 8 bases. CDR1 is SGHTA, CDR2 FQGTGA, per germline. V was pared by 4 bases and J by 4 bases, with 2 bases of the junction left unmatched. This CDR3 contains 14 residues. CDR3 protein: CASSYLAGTGELFF. CDR3 coding DNA: TGTGCCAGCAGCTACCTAGCGGGCACCGGGGAGCTGTTTTTT.